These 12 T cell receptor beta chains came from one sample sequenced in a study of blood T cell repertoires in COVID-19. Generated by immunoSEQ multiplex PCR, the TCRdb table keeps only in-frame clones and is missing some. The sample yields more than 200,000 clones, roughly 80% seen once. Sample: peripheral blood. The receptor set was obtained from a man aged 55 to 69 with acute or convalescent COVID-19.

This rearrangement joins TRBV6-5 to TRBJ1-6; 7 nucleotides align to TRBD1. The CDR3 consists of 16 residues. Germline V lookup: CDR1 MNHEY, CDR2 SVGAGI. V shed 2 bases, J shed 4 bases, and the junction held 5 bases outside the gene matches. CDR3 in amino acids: CASSYNRDSYNSPLHF. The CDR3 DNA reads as TGTGCCAGCAGTTACAACCGGGACAGTTATAATTCACCCCTCCACTTT.

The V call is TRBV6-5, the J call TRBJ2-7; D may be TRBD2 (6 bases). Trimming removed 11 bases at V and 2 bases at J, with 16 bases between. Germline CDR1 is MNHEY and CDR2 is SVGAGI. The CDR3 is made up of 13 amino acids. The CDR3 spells CACKKEGAYEQYF. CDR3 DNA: TGTGCCTGCAAAAAGGAGGGTGCCTACGAGCAGTACTTC.

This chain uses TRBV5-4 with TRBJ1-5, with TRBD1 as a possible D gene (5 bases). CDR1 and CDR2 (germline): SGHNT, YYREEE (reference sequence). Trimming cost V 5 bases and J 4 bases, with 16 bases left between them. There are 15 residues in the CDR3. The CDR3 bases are TGTGCCAGCAGGTTCACCGGGACTCCTAATCAGCCCCAGCATTTT. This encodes CASRFTGTPNQPQHF.

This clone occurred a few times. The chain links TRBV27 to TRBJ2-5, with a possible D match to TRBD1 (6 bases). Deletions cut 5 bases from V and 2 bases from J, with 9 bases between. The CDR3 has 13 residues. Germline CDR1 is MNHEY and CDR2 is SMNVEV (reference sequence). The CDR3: CASSVRGQETQYF. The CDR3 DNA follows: TGTGCCAGCAGTGTTAGGGGGCAAGAGACCCAGTACTTC.

The CDR3 DNA reads as TGTGCCAGCAGCTTGAGTATTGCGGGGGCCTACGAGCAGTACTTC. Its translation is CASSLSIAGAYEQYF. The chain employs TRBV5-6 and TRBJ2-7; 7 bases are shared with TRBD2. The CDR3 is 15 residues long. Trimming at V came to 1 base and at J to 2 bases, leaving 6 bases not matched to a gene. The germline V gene has CDR1 SGHDT and CDR2 YYEEEE.

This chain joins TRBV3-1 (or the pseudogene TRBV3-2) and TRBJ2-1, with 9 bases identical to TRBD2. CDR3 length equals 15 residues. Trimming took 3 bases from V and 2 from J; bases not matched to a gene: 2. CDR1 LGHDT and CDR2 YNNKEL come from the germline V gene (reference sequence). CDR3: CASSQPSGTYNEQFF. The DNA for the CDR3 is TGTGCCAGCAGCCAGCCTAGCGGGACCTACAATGAGCAGTTCTTC.

The CDR3 sequence is CASSPPQGLNTEAFF. CDR3 sequence (DNA): TGTGCCAGCTCACCACCGCAGGGGTTGAACACTGAAGCTTTCTTT. The rearrangement joins TRBV18 to TRBJ1-1, with a weak D call TRBD1 (6 bases). The length of the CDR3 is 15 residues. The V end was cut by 0 bases, the J end by 0 bases, with 8 bases between. Looked up from germline, CDR1 is KGHSH and CDR2 is LQKENI.

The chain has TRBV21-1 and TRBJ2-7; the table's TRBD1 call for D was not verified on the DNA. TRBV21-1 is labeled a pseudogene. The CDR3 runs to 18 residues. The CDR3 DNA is TGTGCCAGCAGCAAAGCCCGAAAAGTATCCGGACAGGGGGGCGAGCAGTACTTC. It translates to CASSKARKVSGQGGEQYF.

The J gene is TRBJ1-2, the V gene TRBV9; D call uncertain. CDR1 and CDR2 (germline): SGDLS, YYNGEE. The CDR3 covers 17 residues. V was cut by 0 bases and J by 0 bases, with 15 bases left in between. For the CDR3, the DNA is TGTGCCAGCAGCGTAGCTTTGGACCAAGCGGCTAACTATGGCTACACCTTC. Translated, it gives CASSVALDQAANYGYTF.

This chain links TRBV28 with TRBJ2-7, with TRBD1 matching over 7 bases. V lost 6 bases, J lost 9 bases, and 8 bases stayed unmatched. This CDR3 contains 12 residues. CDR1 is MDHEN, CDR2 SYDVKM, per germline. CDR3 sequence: CASRRQGLAQYF. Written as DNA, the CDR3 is TGTGCCAGCAGAAGACAGGGATTGGCGCAGTACTTC.

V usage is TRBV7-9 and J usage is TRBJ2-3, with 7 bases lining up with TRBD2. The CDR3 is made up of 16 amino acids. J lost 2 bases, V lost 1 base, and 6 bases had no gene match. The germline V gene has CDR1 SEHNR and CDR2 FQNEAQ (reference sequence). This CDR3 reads CASSLESGGVTDTQYF. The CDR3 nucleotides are TGTGCCAGCAGCTTAGAATCGGGGGGAGTCACAGATACGCAGTATTTT.

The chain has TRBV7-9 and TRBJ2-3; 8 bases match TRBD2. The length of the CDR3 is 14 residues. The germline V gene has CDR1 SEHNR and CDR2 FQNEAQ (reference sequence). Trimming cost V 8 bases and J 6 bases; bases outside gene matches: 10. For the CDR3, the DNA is TGTGCCAGCGCGGGGCGGGAGGCCTTGGATACGCAGTATTTT. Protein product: CASAGREALDTQYF.